This TCR beta chain was profiled in a study of CD8 T cells in Susac syndrome. As for the study in general: Patients with Susac syndrome were therapy-naive, on corticosteroids, or on intravenous immunoglobulin alone at the time that blood was drawn.

RNA amounts of roughly 0.45 to 1 ug underwent reverse transcription with random hexamers. Amplification of TCR beta CDR3 across 54 Vbeta and 13 Jbeta was performed with immunoSEQ multiplex PCR. MiXCR was run by TCRdb on the immunoSEQ multiplex PCR reads, yielding one entry per CDR3 protein. Among more than 95,000 distinct CDR3 sequences listed, 90% to 95% were seen once. Patients with Susac syndrome showed fulfilment of recently defined diagnostic criteria for definite or probable disease. This CDR3 comprises 17 residues. With V trimmed by 0 bases and J by 2 bases, 7 bases remained unmatched. CDR1 and CDR2 from the germline V gene are MNHEY and SVGAGI. Study-wide results and caveats: The study recognized that its TCR sequencing and HLA analysis covered a relatively small number of individuals.

A word on this clonotype: Its specificity is not known.

Sample: CD8+ T cells from PBMCs. This clonotype originated in a human donor with Susac syndrome. V and J are TRBV6-5 and TRBJ1-2; TRBD1 matches at 9 bases. The CDR3 coding sequence is TGTGCCAGCAGTTACTCCGCCGGGACAGGGATCAACTATGGCTACACCTTC. Encoded protein: CASSYSAGTGINYGYTF.